This T cell receptor (beta chain) was captured by sequencing in a study of human T cells and chemical hapten exposure. In this sample, this clonotype turned up many times. Its cognate antigen is unknown. It was the library that attached unique molecular identifiers to individual cDNA molecules. MiXCR was run by TCRdb on the RACE reads, yielding one entry per CDR3 protein. Counted here are fewer than 60,000 distinct CDR3 sequences, around 9.3% occurring once; the ten biggest clones make up 4.5%. Whole-study results and caveats: Compared to controls, expanded TCRs made significantly more large clusters of similar CDR3s.

Time point indicated: patch test 1, 2 weeks after DPC sensitization. The treatment: therapeutic diphenylcyclopropenone sensitization with weekly scalp DPC. Blood was collected ahead of every patch test applied. Alopecia patients between 18 and 70 years old and suitable for DPC were used as donors. The J segment lost 5 bases and the V segment lost 4 bases, leaving 6 bases of the junction unmatched. The V gene's germline CDR1 is SGHDN and CDR2 FVKESK. This CDR3 region has 15 residues. This chain uses TRBV14 with TRBJ2-1; TRBD2 aligns across 9 bases. This clonotype was obtained from a woman in her fifties or sixties with alopecia areata. Some clones in this sample may be carry-over from other donors' samples. Here the sequenced sample was whole blood, taken in connection with sensitization to the hapten diphenylcyclopropenone (DPC). For the CDR3, the DNA is TGTGCCAGCAGCCTAGCGGGAGTGTCCCACAATGAGCAGTTCTTC. It encodes CASSLAGVSHNEQFF.